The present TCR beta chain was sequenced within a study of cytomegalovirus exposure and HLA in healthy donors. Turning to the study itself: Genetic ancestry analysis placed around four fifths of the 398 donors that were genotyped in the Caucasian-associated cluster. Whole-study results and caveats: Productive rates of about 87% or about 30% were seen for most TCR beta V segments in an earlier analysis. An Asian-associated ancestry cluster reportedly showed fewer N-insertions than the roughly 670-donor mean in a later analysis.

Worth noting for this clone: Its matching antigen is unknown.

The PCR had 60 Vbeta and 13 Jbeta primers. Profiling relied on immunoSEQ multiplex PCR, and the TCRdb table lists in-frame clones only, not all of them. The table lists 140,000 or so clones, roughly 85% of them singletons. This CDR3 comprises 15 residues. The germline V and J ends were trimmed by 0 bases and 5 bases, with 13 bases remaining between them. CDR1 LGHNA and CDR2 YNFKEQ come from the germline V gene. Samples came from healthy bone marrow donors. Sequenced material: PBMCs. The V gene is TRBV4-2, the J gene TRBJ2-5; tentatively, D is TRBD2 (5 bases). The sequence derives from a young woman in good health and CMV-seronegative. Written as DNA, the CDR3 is TGTGCCAGCAGCCAAGAAGGAGACCGAGGGGAGACCCAGTACTTC. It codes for CASSQEGDRGETQYF.